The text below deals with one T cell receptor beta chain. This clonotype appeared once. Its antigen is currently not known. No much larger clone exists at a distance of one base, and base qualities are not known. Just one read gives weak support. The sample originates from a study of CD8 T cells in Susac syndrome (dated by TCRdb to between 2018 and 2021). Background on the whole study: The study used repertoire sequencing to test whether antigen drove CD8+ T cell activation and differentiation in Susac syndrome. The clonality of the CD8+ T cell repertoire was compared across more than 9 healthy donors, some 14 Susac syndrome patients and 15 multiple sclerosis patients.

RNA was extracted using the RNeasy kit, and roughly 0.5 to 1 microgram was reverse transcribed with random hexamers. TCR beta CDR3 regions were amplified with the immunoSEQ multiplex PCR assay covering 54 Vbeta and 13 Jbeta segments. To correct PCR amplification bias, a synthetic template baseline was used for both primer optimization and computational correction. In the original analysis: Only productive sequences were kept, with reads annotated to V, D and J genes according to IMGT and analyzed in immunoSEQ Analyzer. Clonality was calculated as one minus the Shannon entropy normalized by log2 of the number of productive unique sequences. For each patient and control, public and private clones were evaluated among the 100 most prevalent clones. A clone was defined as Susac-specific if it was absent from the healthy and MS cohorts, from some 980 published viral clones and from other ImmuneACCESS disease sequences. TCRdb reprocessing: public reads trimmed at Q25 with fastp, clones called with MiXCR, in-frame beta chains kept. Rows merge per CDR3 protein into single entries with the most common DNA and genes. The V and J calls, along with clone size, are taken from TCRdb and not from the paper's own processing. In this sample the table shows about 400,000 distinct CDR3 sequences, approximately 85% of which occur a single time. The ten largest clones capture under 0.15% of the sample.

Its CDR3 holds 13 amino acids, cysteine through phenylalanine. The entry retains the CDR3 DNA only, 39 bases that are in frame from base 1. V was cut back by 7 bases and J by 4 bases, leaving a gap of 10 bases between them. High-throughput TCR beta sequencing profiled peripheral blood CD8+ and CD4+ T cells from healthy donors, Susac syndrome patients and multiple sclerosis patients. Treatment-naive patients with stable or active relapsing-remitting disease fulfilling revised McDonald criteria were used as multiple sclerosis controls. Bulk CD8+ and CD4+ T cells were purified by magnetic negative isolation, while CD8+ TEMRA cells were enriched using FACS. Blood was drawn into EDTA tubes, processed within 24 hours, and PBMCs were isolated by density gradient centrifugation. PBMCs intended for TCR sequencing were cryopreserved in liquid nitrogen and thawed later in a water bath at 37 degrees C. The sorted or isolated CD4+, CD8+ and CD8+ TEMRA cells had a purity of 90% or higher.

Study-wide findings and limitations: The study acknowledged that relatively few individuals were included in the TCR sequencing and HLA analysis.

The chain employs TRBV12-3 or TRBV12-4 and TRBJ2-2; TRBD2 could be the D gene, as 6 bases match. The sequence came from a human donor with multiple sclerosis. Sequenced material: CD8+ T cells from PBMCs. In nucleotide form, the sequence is TGTGCCAGCATCGGGCGGGGCACCGGGGAGCTGTTTTTT. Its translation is CASIGRGTGELFF.